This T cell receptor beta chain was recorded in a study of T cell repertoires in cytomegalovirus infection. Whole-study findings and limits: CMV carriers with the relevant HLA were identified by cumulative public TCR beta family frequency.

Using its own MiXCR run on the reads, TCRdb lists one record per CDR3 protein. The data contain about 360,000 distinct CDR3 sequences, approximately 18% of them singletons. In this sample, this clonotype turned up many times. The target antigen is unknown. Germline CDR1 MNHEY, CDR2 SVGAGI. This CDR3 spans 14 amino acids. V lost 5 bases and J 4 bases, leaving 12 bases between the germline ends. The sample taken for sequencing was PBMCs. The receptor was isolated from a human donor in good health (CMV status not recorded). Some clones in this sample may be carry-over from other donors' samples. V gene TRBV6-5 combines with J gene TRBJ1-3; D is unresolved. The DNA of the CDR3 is TGTGCCAGCAGTCTCAGTCGGACCGGAAACACCATATATTTT. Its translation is CASSLSRTGNTIYF.